This T cell receptor beta chain was observed in a study of blood T cell repertoires in COVID-19. Study-wide background: Specimens from acute and convalescent COVID-19 originated in the United States, Italy and Spain.

Sequenced by immunoSEQ multiplex PCR; TCRdb stores in-frame clones only, minus some. This sample has about 380,000 clones, with about four fifths found just once. This clone has just a few counts. Germline CDR1 reads MNHNS; CDR2 reads SASEGT. This CDR3 has 13 residues. The ends lost 6 bases at V and 7 bases at J; junction bases unmatched: 4. This chain links TRBV6-1 with TRBJ2-7; 12 bases are a match to TRBD2. Sequencing was performed on peripheral blood. The clonotype was recovered from a human donor with acute or convalescent COVID-19. The donor label of this sample is uncertain. CDR3 bases: TGTGCCAGCAGAACAGGGACTAGCGGGGAGCAGTACTTC. Translating gives CASRTGTSGEQYF.